The T cell receptor (beta chain) under discussion was sequenced for a study of CD8+ T cells in alopecia areata. Across the study: Tofacitinib exposure lasted 6 to 18 months, followed by 6 months off drug.

Treatment described: oral pan-JAK inhibitor, 5-10 mg twice daily. Alopecia areata patients provided lesional scalp punch biopsies and peripheral blood. This CDR3 is 19 amino acids long. Trimming cost V 0 bases and J 7 bases; bases outside gene matches: 20. In germline, CDR1 is GTSNPN, CDR2 SVGIG (reference sequence). This clone has just a few counts. Its antigen is not identified. Overall study findings and caveats: Lesional scalp, notably in alopecia totalis/universalis, had clonality above that of normal scalp. Persistence of many expanded lesional clones was seen in scalp and blood during tofacitinib.

Reverse transcription of extracted RNA yielded cDNA, which provided the sequencing template. This table comes from immunoSEQ multiplex PCR, and its TCRdb copy is limited to in-frame clones, with some not included. Altogether about 120,000 clones are present, 58% being singletons, with the ten largest covering almost 30%. V and J are TRBV30 and TRBJ2-4, with TRBD1 matching 8 bases. Here the sequenced sample was CD8+ T cells sorted from blood, taken at week 4, from a patient treated with tofacitinib. The receptor's source is a human donor with alopecia areata. CDR3 region: CAWSVRSGGSAVVGNIQYF. The CDR3 nucleotides read TGTGCCTGGAGTGTACGCTCAGGGGGCTCTGCGGTTGTAGGGAACATTCAGTACTTC.